This passage covers 22 T cell receptor beta chains from one sample sequenced in a study of CD8 T cells in Susac syndrome. Reverse transcription of about 0.5 to 1 ug RNA was performed with random hexamers. TCRdb re-called the immunoSEQ multiplex PCR reads with MiXCR, one entry per CDR3 protein. This sample has about 400,000 distinct CDR3 sequences, with approximately 85% found just once. Sequencing used CD8+ T cells from PBMCs. These receptors originate from a human donor with multiple sclerosis.

The chain recombines TRBV27 with TRBJ1-6, with 9 bases lining up with TRBD1. The germline V gene has CDR1 MNHEY and CDR2 SMNVEV (reference sequence). The CDR3 is made up of 14 amino acids. V lost 9 bases and J lost 2; bases outside the gene matches: 2. The CDR3 reads CASRDRAYNSPLHF. For the CDR3, the DNA is TGTGCCAGTCGGGACAGGGCCTATAATTCACCCCTCCACTTT.

This clonotype was picked up one time. The chain combines TRBV6-5 with TRBJ2-1, with D perhaps matching TRBD1 or TRBD2 (5 bases each). Germline CDR1 MNHEY, CDR2 SVGAGI. Trimming shortened V by 2 bases and J by 6 bases, and 14 bases separated the two germline ends. The CDR3 runs 15 residues. CDR3 protein: CASSYRDGGSNEQFF. CDR3 nucleotides: TGTGCCAGCAGTTACCGGGACGGAGGATCCAATGAGCAGTTCTTC.

The DNA of the CDR3 is TGTGCCAGCAGTTTATTCACGTTGGTGGATTTTGGACTAACGAGGCCCCTCACCGGGGAGCTGTTTTTT. Encoded protein: CASSLFTLVDFGLTRPLTGELFF. The genes are TRBV27 and TRBJ2-2, with D possibly TRBD2 on 6 matching bases. Per germline, CDR1 MNHEY and CDR2 SMNVEV (reference sequence). The CDR3 runs 23 residues. V was trimmed by 1 base and J by 4 bases, leaving 34 bases between them.

The CDR3 nucleotides are TGCAGTGCTAGAGTCTCCGGGACAGGGGTGGTCGGGGAGCTGTTTTTT. Translated: CSARVSGTGVVGELFF. This rearrangement joins TRBV20-1 to TRBJ2-2, with 10 bases identical to TRBD1. With 1 base clipped from V and 7 bases from J, the junction kept 9 bases outside the gene matches. This CDR3 is built from 16 residues. Germline V gene lookup returns CDR1 DFQATT and CDR2 SNEGSKA (reference sequence).

Of note for this clonotype: Mismatch with germline at one junction end may stem from a read error. J is TRBJ2-3 and V is TRBV27; D might be TRBD1 (5 bases). Germline-derived CDR1 and CDR2 are MNHEY and SMNVEV (reference sequence). The CDR3 sequence is 14 residues long. CDR3 protein: CAGSLLGAPDTQYF. CDR3 DNA: TGTGCCGGCAGTTTATTAGGGGCCCCAGATACGCAGTATTTT.

This sequence joins TRBV4-1 and TRBJ1-5; D not resolved. Germline CDR1 reads MGHRA; CDR2 reads YSYEKL. V was clipped by 4 bases and J by 2 bases, with 9 bases between them. The CDR3 consists of 14 residues. CDR3 residues: CASSPAWGNQPQHF. The CDR3 DNA follows: TGCGCCAGCAGCCCGGCTTGGGGCAATCAGCCCCAGCATTTT.

This rearrangement joins TRBV20-1 to TRBJ2-1; 9 nucleotides agree with TRBD1. V gave up 3 bases and J gave up 8 bases; unmatched junction bases: 11. The CDR3 has 15 amino acids. CDR1 and CDR2 (germline): DFQATT, SNEGSKA (reference sequence). This CDR3 reads CSARGGTGKIDEQFF. CDR3 sequence (DNA): TGCAGTGCTAGGGGGGGGACAGGGAAGATTGATGAGCAGTTCTTC.

This chain joins TRBV6-2 or TRBV6-3 and TRBJ2-1; D could derive from TRBD1 or TRBD2 (5 bases each). This CDR3 is built from 14 residues. Trimming took off 5 bases at V and 8 bases at J, with 16 bases between the two ends. The germline V gene has CDR1 MNHEY and CDR2 SVGEGT. The CDR3, as DNA: TGTGCCAGCAGTCCAATCGGACGAGGGGATGAGCAGTTCTTC. Residues: CASSPIGRGDEQFF.

Note on this clonotype: The germline gene is not matched at one end of the junction; a read error may be the cause. V gene TRBV27 combines with J gene TRBJ2-5; no definite D call. The CDR3 totals 8 residues. Germline V gives CDR1 MNHEY, CDR2 SMNVEV (reference sequence). CDR3 region: CASSFADF. As DNA, the CDR3 is TGTGCCAGCAGTTTTGCGGACTTC.

The V and J genes are TRBV28 and TRBJ1-1; unclear D gene. Trimming shortened V by 6 bases and J by 7 bases, and 15 bases separated the two germline ends. Germline V gene data show CDR1 as MDHEN and CDR2 as SYDVKM. The CDR3 is made up of 13 amino acids. The CDR3: CASRKMVEVEAFF. CDR3 sequence (DNA): TGTGCCAGCAGGAAGATGGTTGAGGTTGAAGCTTTCTTT.

Only a few counts were recorded for this clonotype. This sequence joins TRBV6-1 and TRBJ2-3; D is unclear. Per germline, CDR1 MNHNS and CDR2 SASEGT. The CDR3 length is 12 residues. Trimming stripped 10 bases from V and 4 bases from J, with 12 bases between. CDR3 sequence reads: CATQLSADTQYF. DNA of the CDR3: TGTGCCACCCAACTAAGCGCAGATACGCAGTATTTT.

The V gene is TRBV28, the J gene TRBJ2-7, with TRBD2 matching 8 bases. This CDR3 comprises 14 residues. Germline CDR1 is MDHEN and CDR2 is SYDVKM. The trim removed 7 bases at V and 6 bases at J, leaving 11 bases unmatched. This CDR3 reads CASNPRGGIGEQYF. The CDR3 DNA sequence: TGTGCCAGCAACCCTCGGGGGGGGATAGGCGAGCAGTACTTC.

This chain links TRBV7-2 with TRBJ2-7; D is unclear. V lost 3 bases and J 4 bases, leaving 10 bases between the germline ends. This CDR3 spans 13 amino acids. Germline V gives CDR1 SGHTA, CDR2 FQGNSA. The DNA for the CDR3 is TGTGCCAGCAGCTTCTCTACCCCATACGAGCAGTACTTC. Protein sequence: CASSFSTPYEQYF.

The J gene is TRBJ1-1, the V gene TRBV5-6; D uncertain. Germline V gene data show CDR1 as SGHDT and CDR2 as YYEEEE. The CDR3 length is 14 residues. V lost 2 bases and J lost 4, with 12 bases in between. The chain's CDR3 is CASSFVSSGTEAFF. Written as DNA, the CDR3 is TGTGCCAGCAGCTTTGTCTCCTCCGGCACTGAAGCTTTCTTT.

The V and J genes are TRBV4-2 and TRBJ2-1; TRBD2 matches at 11 bases. Per the germline V gene, CDR1 is LGHNA and CDR2 is YNFKEQ. V lost 3 bases, J lost 6 bases, and 16 bases stayed unmatched. This CDR3 is 19 amino acids long. The CDR3 is CASSQVALAGGGGINEQFF. Written as DNA, the CDR3 is TGTGCCAGCAGCCAGGTGGCTCTAGCGGGGGGCGGTGGGATCAATGAGCAGTTCTTC.

The V gene is TRBV28, the J gene TRBJ2-7; D is tentatively TRBD1 or TRBD2 (6 bases each). This CDR3 is 14 amino acids long. CDR1 is MDHEN and CDR2 is SYDVKM in the germline V gene. V lost 6 bases, J lost 7 bases, and 19 bases lay in between. CDR3 region: CASRRGVDPLEQYF. The CDR3 nucleotides are TGTGCCAGCAGGAGGGGGGTTGACCCTTTGGAGCAGTACTTC.

This sequence joins TRBV19 and TRBJ1-4, with 9 bases lining up with TRBD1. This CDR3 spans 17 amino acids. The J segment lost 7 bases and the V segment lost 7 bases, leaving 16 bases of the junction unmatched. The germline V gene encodes CDR1 LNHDA and CDR2 SQIVND (reference sequence). CDR3: CASTAGTGRLIGEKLFF. CDR3 in DNA: TGTGCCAGTACCGCCGGGACAGGGAGGCTTATTGGTGAAAAACTGTTTTTT.

The chain links TRBV10-3 to TRBJ2-1; 7 nucleotides match TRBD1. Unmatched junction bases numbered 6, after V lost 6 bases and J lost 1 base. Germline lookup yields CDR1 ENHRY and CDR2 SYGVKD. CDR3 length equals 15 residues. CDR3 region: CAISWDSASYNEQFF. CDR3 nucleotide sequence: TGTGCCATCAGCTGGGACAGTGCGTCCTACAATGAGCAGTTCTTC.

The J gene is TRBJ2-7, the V gene TRBV28; the D gene is possibly TRBD1 (5 bases). V was shortened by 4 bases and J by 3 bases, with 16 bases between the two germline ends. The CDR3 contains 15 residues. The germline V gene has CDR1 MDHEN and CDR2 SYDVKM. CDR3 sequence (DNA): TGTGCCAGCAGTTCCCCTTTAAAAGGGGACTACGAGCAGTACTTC. It yields the protein CASSSPLKGDYEQYF.

This chain connects TRBV27 to TRBJ2-2; 13 bases fit TRBD2. The CDR3 length is 15 residues. The germline V gene encodes CDR1 MNHEY and CDR2 SMNVEV (reference sequence). V dropped 4 bases and J dropped 8; count of bases not matched to a gene: 4. The CDR3: CASSWGLAGRGELFF. In DNA, the CDR3 is TGTGCCAGCAGTTGGGGACTAGCGGGAAGGGGGGAGCTGTTTTTT.

This clonotype was observed once. This chain uses TRBV19 with TRBJ1-5; 11 positions agree with TRBD1. Unmatched junction bases numbered 9, after V lost 5 bases and J lost 3 bases. Germline assignment: CDR1 LNHDA and CDR2 SQIVND (reference sequence). The CDR3 totals 17 residues. CDR3 amino acids: CASSPGQGAVDNQPQHF. The CDR3 DNA reads TGTGCCAGTAGTCCCGGACAGGGGGCTGTGGACAATCAGCCCCAGCATTTT. The whole variable domain, remainder taken from reference TRBV19 and TRBJ1-5, is DGGITQSPKYLFRKEGQNVTLSCEQNLNHDAMYWYRQDPGQGLRLIYYSQIVNDFQKGDIAEGYSVSREKKESFPLTVTSAQKNPTAFYLCASSPGQGAVDNQPQHFGDGTRLSIL.

The chain recombines TRBV5-6 with TRBJ1-2; 8 bases agree with TRBD1. With V trimmed by 4 bases and J by 7 bases, 9 bases remained unmatched. CDR1 and CDR2 from the germline V gene are SGHDT and YYEEEE. This CDR3 is 14 amino acids long. This CDR3 is CASSPGTGIAGYTF. In DNA, the CDR3 is TGTGCCAGCAGCCCTGGGACAGGCATAGCTGGCTACACCTTC.